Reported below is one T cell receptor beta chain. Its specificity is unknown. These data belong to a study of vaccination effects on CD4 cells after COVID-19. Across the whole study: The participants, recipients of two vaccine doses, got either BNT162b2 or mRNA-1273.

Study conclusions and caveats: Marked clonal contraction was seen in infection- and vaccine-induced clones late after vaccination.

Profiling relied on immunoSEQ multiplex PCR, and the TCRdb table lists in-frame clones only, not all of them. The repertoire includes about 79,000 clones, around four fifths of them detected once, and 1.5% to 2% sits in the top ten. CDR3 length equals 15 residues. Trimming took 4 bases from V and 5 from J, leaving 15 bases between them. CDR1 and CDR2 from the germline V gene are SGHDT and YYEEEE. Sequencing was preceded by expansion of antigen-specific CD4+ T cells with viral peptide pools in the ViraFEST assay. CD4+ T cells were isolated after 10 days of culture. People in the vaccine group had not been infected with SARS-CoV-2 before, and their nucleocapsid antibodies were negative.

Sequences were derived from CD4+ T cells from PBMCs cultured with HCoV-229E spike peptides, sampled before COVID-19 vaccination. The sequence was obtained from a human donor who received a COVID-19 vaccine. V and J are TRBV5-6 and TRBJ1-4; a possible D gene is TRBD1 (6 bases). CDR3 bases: TGTGCCAGCAGCGCCATGACAGGCTCAAATGAAAAACTGTTTTTT. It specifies CASSAMTGSNEKLFF.